The 25 T cell receptor beta chains reported below all come from one sample, sequenced in a study of T cell repertoires in cytomegalovirus infection. One entry per CDR3 protein, called by TCRdb with MiXCR from the reads. The data hold under 350,000 distinct CDR3 sequences, with around 20% observed a single time. No antigen has been identified for these receptors. The sample here was cultured PBMCs, taken from culture after CMV antigen stimulation. These receptors were obtained from a human donor in good health (CMV status not recorded). Some clones in this sample may be carry-over from other donors' samples.

The J gene is TRBJ2-1, the V gene TRBV5-4; TRBD1 might be the D (6 bases). This CDR3 has 14 amino acids. V lost 3 bases and J lost 2, with 9 bases in between. CDR1 is SGHNT and CDR2 is YYREEE in the germline V gene (reference sequence). The CDR3 spells CASSSTGPYNEQFF. The CDR3 nucleotides are TGTGCCAGCAGCTCTACAGGGCCCTACAATGAGCAGTTCTTC.

The rearrangement joins TRBV15 to TRBJ1-6; D not certain. The CDR3 contains 13 residues. Germline-derived CDR1 and CDR2 are LNHNV and YYDKDF (reference sequence). V gave up 1 base and J gave up 5 bases, with 3 bases separating them. The CDR3 region is CATSRVNNSPLHF. CDR3 sequence (DNA): TGTGCCACCAGCAGAGTCAATAATTCACCCCTCCACTTT.

In its sample, this clonotype was seen a few times. The chain joins TRBV4-3 to TRBJ1-4; TRBD1 might be the D (6 bases). The CDR3 is made up of 16 amino acids. V lost 4 bases to trimming and J lost 3 bases, with 15 bases between them. The germline CDR1 and CDR2 sequences are LGHNA and YSLEER. CDR3 sequence (DNA): TGCGCCAGCAGCCCCCGGGGCAGGGGACCTAATGAAAAACTGTTTTTT. Protein: CASSPRGRGPNEKLFF.

Many counts were recorded for this clonotype. The rearrangement uses TRBV7-2 and TRBJ2-1, with 9 bases lining up with TRBD2. Trimming took 2 bases from V and 9 from J; bases not matched to a gene: 8. The CDR3 length is 15 residues. The germline V gene has CDR1 SGHTA and CDR2 FQGNSA. CDR3 sequence reads: CASSLNPSGVLEQFF. Here the CDR3 DNA reads TGTGCCAGCAGCTTAAATCCTAGCGGGGTGCTTGAGCAGTTCTTC. Complete variable domain (other parts from reference TRBV7-2 and TRBJ2-1): GAGVSQSPSNKVTEKGKDVELRCDPISGHTALYWYRQSLGQGLEFLIYFQGNSAPDKSGLPSDRFSAERTGGSVSTLTIQRTQQEDSAVYLCASSLNPSGVLEQFFGPGTRLTVL.

The chain combines TRBV7-9 with TRBJ1-3; D is possibly TRBD1 (6 bases). The V gene lost 5 bases and the J gene lost 0 bases, with 11 bases spanning the gap. The germline V gene encodes CDR1 SEHNR and CDR2 FQNEAQ (reference sequence). CDR3 size: 15 residues. The CDR3 loop reads CASSPGVSSGNTIYF. CDR3 coding DNA: TGTGCCAGCAGCCCAGGGGTATCCTCTGGAAACACCATATATTTT.

This clonotype has just a few counts. The V and J genes are TRBV7-9 and TRBJ2-3, with D perhaps TRBD2 (6 bases). Germline CDR1 and CDR2: SEHNR and FQNEAQ (reference sequence). V lost 2 bases, J lost 4 bases, and 16 bases lay in between. CDR3 length: 16 residues. The CDR3 sequence is CASSLWRGATADTQYF. Here the CDR3 DNA reads TGTGCCAGCAGCTTATGGCGGGGCGCTACGGCAGATACGCAGTATTTT.

This clonotype was detected many times. The chain recombines TRBV12-3 or TRBV12-4 with TRBJ2-1, with D maybe TRBD2 (6 bases). The CDR3 consists of 15 residues. The V end lost 7 bases, the J end lost 1 base, and 14 bases lay between the germline ends. CDR3 amino acids: CASNLGGSSYNEQFF. The CDR3 DNA is TGTGCCAGCAACTTGGGGGGAAGTTCCTACAATGAGCAGTTCTTC.

The chain couples TRBV4-2 to TRBJ1-6; no clear D. With 0 bases removed from V and 0 bases from J, the gap between germline ends came to 9 bases. The germline gives CDR1 LGHNA, CDR2 YNFKEQ. The CDR3 runs 17 residues. The CDR3 bases are TGTGCCAGCAGCCAAGATGGGGAGAGCTCCTATAATTCACCCCTCCACTTT. This sequence encodes CASSQDGESSYNSPLHF.

This clonotype was recorded a few times. The V gene is TRBV28, the J gene TRBJ2-7; TRBD1 agrees at 8 bases. The CDR3 is made up of 15 amino acids. Germline CDR1 and CDR2: MDHEN and SYDVKM. V was clipped by 8 bases and J by 4 bases; unmatched bases: 13. This CDR3 reads CASQGLGQVQYEQYF. The CDR3 DNA follows: TGTGCCAGCCAGGGGTTGGGACAGGTCCAATACGAGCAGTACTTC.

This clonotype was seen at least ten times. The gene calls are TRBV6-6 and TRBJ1-1; no reliable D call. Germline values: CDR1 MNHNY, CDR2 SVGAGI (reference sequence). CDR3 length equals 13 residues. V was cut by 2 bases and J by 1 base, with 5 bases left in between. CDR3 DNA sequence: TGTGCCAGCAGTTACGAGGGGAACACTGAAGCTTTCTTT. Its translation is CASSYEGNTEAFF.

In this sample, this clonotype turned up many times. The rearrangement uses TRBV20-1 and TRBJ2-3; tentative D call: TRBD2 (6 bases). Germline V CDR1 and CDR2: DFQATT, SNEGSKA (reference sequence). The CDR3 has 14 residues. Deletions cut 1 base from V and 4 bases from J, with 12 bases between. The CDR3, as DNA: TGCAGTGCTAGAGCCATGGGGGGTCCAGATACGCAGTATTTT. Its translation: CSARAMGGPDTQYF.

This clonotype came up many times. The rearrangement links TRBV6-4 to TRBJ2-2, with TRBD2 identical over 10 bases. V lost 5 bases to trimming and J lost 1 base; unmatched junction nucleotides: 7. CDR3 size: 17 residues. Germline V gene data show CDR1 as MRHNA and CDR2 as SNTAGT. CDR3 sequence: CASSQTSGAQNTGELFF. DNA for the CDR3: TGTGCCAGCAGTCAAACTAGCGGGGCCCAGAACACCGGGGAGCTGTTTTTT.

This chain connects TRBV7-9 to TRBJ1-2; D may be TRBD1 (6 bases). Trimming cost V 1 base and J 2 bases, with 11 bases left between them. Germline V lookup: CDR1 SEHNR, CDR2 FQNEAQ (reference sequence). This CDR3 contains 15 residues. The CDR3 region has the DNA TGTGCCAGCAGCTTAGAGGGCAGGGGAAACTATGGCTACACCTTC. Translation: CASSLEGRGNYGYTF.

The gene calls are TRBV7-2 and TRBJ1-6, with a weak D call TRBD1 (5 bases). This CDR3 has 16 amino acids. Germline-derived CDR1 and CDR2 are SGHTA and FQGNSA. The V and J ends lost 5 bases and 7 bases respectively, with 18 bases between them. The CDR3 region is CASSHGVRGGNSPLHF. In nucleotides, the CDR3 is TGTGCCAGCAGCCACGGTGTTCGGGGGGGAAATTCACCCCTCCACTTT.

This rearrangement joins TRBV2 to TRBJ1-6; 9 positions agree with TRBD1. CDR1 is SNHLY, CDR2 FYNNEI, per germline. Losses at the gene ends were 6 bases for V and 3 bases for J; bases not matched to a gene: 3. This CDR3 has 15 residues. The CDR3 protein is CASRATGGYNSPLHF. CDR3 in DNA: TGTGCCAGCAGAGCGACAGGGGGCTATAATTCACCCCTCCACTTT.

V and J are TRBV18 and TRBJ2-2, with no clear D. Germline V gene lookup returns CDR1 KGHSH and CDR2 LQKENI. This CDR3 has 13 residues. Trimming shortened V by 0 bases and J by 5 bases, and 4 bases separated the two germline ends. The CDR3 is CASSPPSTGELFF. The CDR3 coding sequence is TGTGCCAGCTCACCACCGAGTACCGGGGAGCTGTTTTTT.

This clonotype was counted at least ten times. The chain uses TRBV5-6 and TRBJ1-1; D is uncertain. The CDR3 runs to 14 residues. Trimming pared 1 base from V and 0 bases from J, leaving 7 bases between. The germline V gene encodes CDR1 SGHDT and CDR2 YYEEEE. CDR3 coding DNA: TGTGCCAGCAGCTTGCAGAACATGAACACTGAAGCTTTCTTT. Translation: CASSLQNMNTEAFF. Full variable domain (remainder filled in from reference TRBV5-6 and TRBJ1-1): DAGVTQSPTHLIKTRGQQVTLRCSPKSGHDTVSWYQQALGQGPQFIFQYYEEEERQRGNFPDRFSGHQFPNYSSELNVNALLLGDSALYLCASSLQNMNTEAFFGQGTRLTVV.

This clonotype was detected many times. The gene calls are TRBV7-2 and TRBJ1-1, with no clear D. CDR1 is SGHTA and CDR2 is FQGNSA in the germline V gene. The CDR3 sequence is 13 residues long. The V end was cut by 5 bases, the J end by 1 base, with 8 bases between. CDR3 DNA: TGTGCCAGCAGCCATGACCGGAACACTGAAGCTTTCTTT. This encodes CASSHDRNTEAFF. Combining the CDR3 with reference TRBV7-2 and TRBJ1-1 gives the whole variable domain GAGVSQSPSNKVTEKGKDVELRCDPISGHTALYWYRQSLGQGLEFLIYFQGNSAPDKSGLPSDRFSAERTGGSVSTLTIQRTQQEDSAVYLCASSHDRNTEAFFGQGTRLTVV.

The table lists this clonotype with many counts. The chain is built from TRBV12-3 or TRBV12-4 and TRBJ1-3, with 7 bases matching TRBD1. The CDR3 covers 14 residues. The V gene end was trimmed by 6 bases and the J gene end by 4 bases; junction bases not matched to a gene: 6. The CDR3 loop reads CASSPGTAGNTIYF. In DNA form, the CDR3 reads TGTGCCAGCAGCCCGGGGACAGCGGGAAACACCATATATTTT.

This clonotype was seen at least ten times. The chain is built from TRBV7-8 and TRBJ2-7; the D is unclear. The CDR3 totals 13 residues. Per germline, CDR1 SGHVS and CDR2 FQNEAQ. Trimming cost V 4 bases and J 2 bases, with 9 bases left between them. In nucleotides, the CDR3 is TGTGCCAGCAGCTATCAGGTTACCTACGAGCAGTACGTC. Amino acids: CASSYQVTYEQYV.

The sample holds many counts of this clonotype. This chain joins TRBV11-1 and TRBJ2-3; 9 nucleotides agree with TRBD1. The CDR3 loop spans 14 amino acids. The germline gives CDR1 SGHAT, CDR2 FQDESV (reference sequence). The V gene end was trimmed by 6 bases and the J gene end by 5 bases; junction bases not matched to a gene: 6. For the CDR3, the DNA is TGTGCCAGCAGTTCGAGGACAGGGGTAGATACGCAGTATTTT. Its protein product is CASSSRTGVDTQYF.

In regard to this clonotype: The junction departs from the called germline gene at one end, perhaps through a read error. This chain joins TRBV6-1 and TRBJ2-7, with 9 bases that match TRBD1. This CDR3 spans 16 amino acids. Germline assignment: CDR1 MNHNS and CDR2 SASEGT. The CDR3 DNA reads as TGTGCCAGCAGCGAAGGAGTGGGACAGGGTCGTTCCGAGCAGTACTTC. This codes for CASSEGVGQGRSEQYF.

The sample holds many counts of this clonotype. This rearrangement joins TRBV7-6 to TRBJ2-3; 7 nucleotides match TRBD1. The ends lost 5 bases at V and 2 bases at J; junction bases unmatched: 10. Germline CDR1 is SGHVS and CDR2 is FNYEAQ. CDR3 size: 16 residues. The CDR3 sequence: CASSQQTGRATDTQYF. The CDR3 bases are TGTGCCAGCAGCCAACAGACAGGGCGGGCCACAGATACGCAGTATTTT. The full variable domain, rest sourced from reference TRBV7-6 and TRBJ2-3, is GAGVSQSPRYKVTKRGQDVALRCDPISGHVSLYWYRQALGQGPEFLTYFNYEAQQDKSGLPNDRFSAERPEGSISTLTIQRTEQRDSAMYRCASSQQTGRATDTQYFGPGTRLTVL.

This clonotype occurred many times. This rearrangement joins TRBV6-4 to TRBJ2-1, with a tentative D call TRBD2 (5 bases). CDR1 MRHNA and CDR2 SNTAGT come from the germline V gene. The CDR3 sequence is 16 residues long. The V gene lost 6 bases and the J gene lost 6 bases, with 21 bases spanning the gap. In DNA form, the CDR3 reads TGTGCCAGCAGCGAGCTCGTCGGGGTGGGCGCCAATGAGCAGTTCTTC. It encodes CASSELVGVGANEQFF.

The table lists this clonotype with a few counts. J is TRBJ2-1 and V is TRBV2; D possibly uses TRBD1 or TRBD2 (6 bases each). Trimming removed 7 bases from V and 7 bases from J, with 17 bases in between. There are 14 residues in the CDR3. Germline lookup yields CDR1 SNHLY and CDR2 FYNNEI. The CDR3 DNA sequence: TGTGCCAGCACATTGGAGGGGGGAAGGAATGAGCAGTTCTTC. Its protein product is CASTLEGGRNEQFF. The variable domain in full, with the rest retrieved from reference TRBV2 and TRBJ2-1, is EPEVTQTPSHQVTQMGQEVILRCVPISNHLYFYWYRQILGQKVEFLVSFYNNEISEKSEIFDDQFSVERPDGSNFTLKIRSTKLEDSAMYFCASTLEGGRNEQFFGPGTRLTVL.